Following are 8 T cell receptor beta chains from one sample sequenced in a study of T cells after yellow fever vaccination. TCRdb reanalysed the 5' RACE reads using MiXCR and keeps one entry per CDR3 protein. Among 100,000 to 150,000 distinct CDR3 sequences listed, 8% to 10% were seen once. The source was CD8+ T cells sorted from PBMCs, collected on the day of the yellow fever booster vaccination. The receptors shown here come from a man aged 18-30 years who received the YFV17D yellow fever vaccine.

The chain carries TRBV7-9 and TRBJ1-1; the match to TRBD1 covers 10 bases. Per germline, CDR1 SEHNR and CDR2 FQNEAQ (reference sequence). The trim removed 10 bases at V and 5 bases at J, leaving 10 bases unmatched. There are 14 residues in the CDR3. This CDR3 reads CANDRGQGWTEAFF. The DNA for the CDR3 is TGTGCCAACGACAGGGGGCAGGGTTGGACTGAAGCTTTCTTT.

This clonotype was counted a few times. V gene TRBV7-9 combines with J gene TRBJ2-3; D call uncertain. This CDR3 has 12 amino acids. The germline gives CDR1 SEHNR, CDR2 FQNEAQ (reference sequence). V gave up 4 bases and J gave up 7 bases, with 9 bases separating them. CDR3 bases: TGTGCCAGCAGCTCAACCGAGAATACGCAGTATTTT. This gives the protein CASSSTENTQYF.

The DNA for the CDR3 is TGTGCCAGCACCCCGGACAGATCCTACAATGAGCAGTTCTTC. Residues: CASTPDRSYNEQFF. The chain is built from TRBV2 and TRBJ2-1; tentative D call: TRBD1 (6 bases). Germline-derived CDR1 and CDR2 are SNHLY and FYNNEI. CDR3 length equals 14 residues. Trimming shortened V by 7 bases and J by 1 base, and 11 bases separated the two germline ends.

Ten or more counts support this clonotype. The chain couples TRBV5-1 to TRBJ2-7; TRBD1 agrees at 8 bases. V lost 4 bases, J lost 1 base, and 19 bases stayed unmatched. Germline V gene sequence: CDR1 SGHRS, CDR2 YFSETQ. The CDR3 has 19 residues. The CDR3 DNA is TGCGCCAGCAGCCACCCGGTCCCCCCGGACAGGGAAAGGTCCTACGAGCAGTACGTC. Its protein product is CASSHPVPPDRERSYEQYV.

This clonotype occurred many times. The V and J genes are TRBV9 and TRBJ2-1; 9 nucleotides align to TRBD1. Trimming cost V 4 bases and J 4 bases; bases outside gene matches: 3. The CDR3 is 14 residues long. Per the germline V gene, CDR1 is SGDLS and CDR2 is YYNGEE. CDR3 residues: CASSQGQGYNEQFF. CDR3 sequence (DNA): TGTGCCAGCAGCCAAGGACAGGGGTACAATGAGCAGTTCTTC. Supplemented by reference TRBV9 and TRBJ2-1, the full variable domain reads DSGVTQTPKHLITATGQRVTLRCSPRSGDLSVYWYQQSLDQGLQFLIQYYNGEERAKGNILERFSAQQFPDLHSELNLSSLELGDSALYFCASSQGQGYNEQFFGPGTRLTVL.

This clonotype was seen at least ten times. The genes are TRBV12-3 or TRBV12-4 and TRBJ1-1; a weak D match, TRBD1 (5 bases). The length of the CDR3 is 15 residues. V shed 4 bases and J shed 6 bases, with 18 bases lying between them. CDR3 in DNA: TGTGCCAGCAGTTCCCCCGAGTGGGGGGTCGCTGAAGCTTTCTTT. Translated: CASSSPEWGVAEAFF.

This clonotype has just a few counts. This chain links TRBV6-4 with TRBJ2-7, with TRBD2 matching 7 bases. Per germline, CDR1 MRHNA and CDR2 SNTAGT. This CDR3 has 12 amino acids. V was pared by 11 bases and J by 4 bases, with 8 bases of the junction left unmatched. The CDR3 is CAPRRGEYEQYV. DNA of the CDR3: TGTGCCCCAAGACGGGGGGAGTACGAGCAGTACGTC.

This clonotype appeared a few times. The CDR3 bases are TGTGCCAGCAGACCGGGGCGAAATGGCTATGGCTACACCTTC. Translation gives CASRPGRNGYGYTF. V gene TRBV7-8 combines with J gene TRBJ1-2, with a possible D match to TRBD1 (5 bases). The CDR3 contains 14 residues. Looked up from germline, CDR1 is SGHVS and CDR2 is FQNEAQ. The germline V and J ends were trimmed by 6 bases and 4 bases, with 15 bases remaining between them. The full variable domain, in which reference TRBV7-8 and TRBJ1-2 provide the parts outside the CDR3, is GAGVSQSPRYKVAKRGQDVALRCDPISGHVSLFWYQQALGQGPEFLTYFQNEAQLDKSGLPSDRFFAERPEGSVSTLKIQRTQQEDSAVYLCASRPGRNGYGYTFGSGTRLTVV.